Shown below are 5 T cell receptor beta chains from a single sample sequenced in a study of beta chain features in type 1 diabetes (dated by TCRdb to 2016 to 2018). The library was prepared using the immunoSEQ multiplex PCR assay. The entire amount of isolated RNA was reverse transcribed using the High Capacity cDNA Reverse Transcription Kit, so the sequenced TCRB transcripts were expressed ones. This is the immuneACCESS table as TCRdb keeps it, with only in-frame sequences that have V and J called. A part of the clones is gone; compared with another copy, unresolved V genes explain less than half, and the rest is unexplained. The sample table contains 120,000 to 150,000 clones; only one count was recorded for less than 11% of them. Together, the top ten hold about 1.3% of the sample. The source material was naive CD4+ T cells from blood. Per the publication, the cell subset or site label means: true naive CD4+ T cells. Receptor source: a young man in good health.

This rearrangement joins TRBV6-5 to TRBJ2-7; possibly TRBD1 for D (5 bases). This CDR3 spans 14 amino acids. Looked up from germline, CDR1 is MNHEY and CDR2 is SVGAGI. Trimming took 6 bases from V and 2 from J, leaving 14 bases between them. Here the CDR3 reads CASSPRQGPYEQYF. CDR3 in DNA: TGTGCCAGCAGCCCGAGGCAGGGTCCCTACGAGCAGTACTTC.

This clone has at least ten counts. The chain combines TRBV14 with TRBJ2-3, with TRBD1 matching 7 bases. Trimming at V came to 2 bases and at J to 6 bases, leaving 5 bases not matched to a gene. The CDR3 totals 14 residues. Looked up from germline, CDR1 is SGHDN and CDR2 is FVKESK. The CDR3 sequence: CASSQRQGPDTQYF. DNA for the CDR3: TGTGCCAGCAGCCAACGACAGGGTCCGGATACGCAGTATTTT.

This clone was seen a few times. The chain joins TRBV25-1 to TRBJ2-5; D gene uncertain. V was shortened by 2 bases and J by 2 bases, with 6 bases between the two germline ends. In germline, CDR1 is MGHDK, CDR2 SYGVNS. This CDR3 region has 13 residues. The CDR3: CASSEAHQETQYF. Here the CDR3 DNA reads TGTGCCAGCAGTGAAGCACATCAAGAGACCCAGTACTTC.

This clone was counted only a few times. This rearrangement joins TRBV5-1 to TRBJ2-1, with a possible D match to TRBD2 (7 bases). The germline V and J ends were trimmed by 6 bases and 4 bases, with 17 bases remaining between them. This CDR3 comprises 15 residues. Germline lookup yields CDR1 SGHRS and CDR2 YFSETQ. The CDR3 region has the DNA TGCGCCAGCAAGTTCCTGGCGGGGGCTTACAATGAGCAGTTCTTC. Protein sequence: CASKFLAGAYNEQFF.

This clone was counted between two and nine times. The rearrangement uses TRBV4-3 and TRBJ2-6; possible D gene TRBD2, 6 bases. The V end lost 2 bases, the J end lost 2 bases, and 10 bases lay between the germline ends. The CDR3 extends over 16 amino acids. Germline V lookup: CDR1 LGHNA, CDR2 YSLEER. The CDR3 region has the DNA TGCGCCAGCAGCCAATTCCCGGGGGCTGGGGCCAACGTCCTGACTTTC. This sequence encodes CASSQFPGAGANVLTF.